Presented here are 22 T cell receptor beta chains from one specimen sequenced in a study of response to subunit inactivated influenza vaccine. TCRdb reprocessed the RT-PCR reads with MiXCR, giving one entry per CDR3 protein. The sample carries some 550,000 distinct CDR3 sequences, around a quarter recorded once. These same data were also listed under a study on T cells expressing NK-cell markers. Per that study: The authors generated TCR beta cDNA through 5'RACE template switching with UMIs.

This material consisted of CD4+ T cells sorted from PBMCs, taken 11 to 12 days after vaccination. The source of these receptors is a man in his fifties or sixties who received an inactivated influenza vaccine.

This clonotype was observed a handful of times. The chain has TRBV20-1 and TRBJ1-5; D remains unclear. Germline V gives CDR1 DFQATT, CDR2 SNEGSKA (reference sequence). The CDR3 runs to 15 residues. V was trimmed by 0 bases and J by 6 bases, leaving 15 bases between them. CDR3: CSARDRNLRGQPQHF. The CDR3 coding sequence is TGCAGTGCTAGAGACCGAAACCTTCGGGGTCAGCCCCAGCATTTT.

The V and J genes are TRBV7-2 and TRBJ2-1; perhaps TRBD2 as D (6 bases). The V end was cut by 3 bases, the J end by 4 bases, with 16 bases between. The CDR3 sequence is 16 residues long. Germline CDR1 and CDR2: SGHTA and FQGNSA. The CDR3 nucleotides read TGTGCCAGCAGCTTTTCGGCGGGGAGTAGTTACAATGAGCAGTTCTTC. Amino acids: CASSFSAGSSYNEQFF.

This clonotype was counted only a few times. The chain carries TRBV6-1 and TRBJ2-2; D is possibly TRBD1 or TRBD2 (5 bases each). V lost 7 bases to trimming and J lost 5 bases, with 17 bases between them. The CDR3 runs to 15 residues. Germline V gives CDR1 MNHNS, CDR2 SASEGT. The CDR3 loop is CASTKGLADTGELFF. In nucleotides, the CDR3 is TGTGCCAGCACAAAGGGGCTAGCCGATACCGGGGAGCTGTTTTTT.

The rearrangement links TRBV7-3 to TRBJ2-5, with 14 bases matching TRBD2. Germline V CDR1 and CDR2: SGHTA, FQGTGA. The CDR3 runs 16 residues. After removal of 3 bases from V and 5 bases from J, the junction contained 5 bases not matched to a gene. The CDR3 coding sequence is TGTGCCAGCAGCTTGGGACTAGCGGGAGCTGGGGAGACCCAGTACTTC. This translates into CASSLGLAGAGETQYF.

This clonotype was seen only a few times. The genes are TRBV29-1 and TRBJ1-6; D is possibly TRBD1 (6 bases). Germline CDR1 is SQVTM and CDR2 is ANQGSEA. CDR3 length equals 11 residues. Trimming pared 7 bases from V and 15 bases from J, leaving 16 bases between. As DNA, the CDR3 is TGCAGCGCGCTAACAGGGAAGAGCCTCCACTTT. It is translated as CSALTGKSLHF.

This chain connects TRBV5-1 to TRBJ2-7; TRBD1 matches at 9 bases. Per germline, CDR1 SGHRS and CDR2 YFSETQ. This CDR3 comprises 14 residues. Trimming took 4 bases from V and 5 from J; bases not matched to a gene: 7. The CDR3 nucleotides are TGCGCCAGCAGCCCCGGGACAGGGTTCAACGAGCAGTACTTC. As protein: CASSPGTGFNEQYF.

The chain employs TRBV7-8 and TRBJ2-7; TRBD2 agrees at 9 bases. The CDR3 totals 14 residues. Germline assignment: CDR1 SGHVS and CDR2 FQNEAQ. J was trimmed by 1 base and V by 6 bases; bases with no gene match: 4. The CDR3 coding sequence is TGTGCCAGCAGACCTAGCGGGGTTTCCTACGAGCAGTACTTC. Translated: CASRPSGVSYEQYF.

This clonotype was seen only a few times. The V call is TRBV5-1, the J call TRBJ2-1; 9 bases agree with TRBD2. The J segment lost 4 bases and the V segment lost 3 bases, leaving 8 bases of the junction unmatched. The CDR3 loop spans 16 amino acids. CDR1 and CDR2 from the germline V gene are SGHRS and YFSETQ. CDR3 DNA: TGCGCCAGCAGCTCCATTAGCGGGGGCGGTTACAATGAGCAGTTCTTC. This gives the protein CASSSISGGGYNEQFF. Complete variable domain (other parts from reference TRBV5-1 and TRBJ2-1): KAGVTQTPRYLIKTRGQQVTLSCSPISGHRSVSWYQQTPGQGLQFLFEYFSETQRNKGNFPGRFSGRQFSNSRSEMNVSTLELGDSALYLCASSSISGGGYNEQFFGPGTRLTVL.

A few counts support this clonotype. The chain uses TRBV6-2 or TRBV6-3 and TRBJ2-3; D ambiguous. This CDR3 is 15 amino acids long. With 0 bases removed from V and 2 bases from J, the gap between germline ends came to 9 bases. The germline gives CDR1 MNHEY, CDR2 SVGEGT. The CDR3 sequence: CASSYSAVYTDTQYF. CDR3 in DNA: TGTGCCAGCAGTTACTCGGCGGTCTACACAGATACGCAGTATTTT.

This clonotype was picked up a small number of times. The rearrangement links TRBV14 to TRBJ2-1; D unresolved. V lost 1 base, J lost 8 bases, and 9 bases lay in between. Germline loops: CDR1 SGHDN, CDR2 FVKESK. The CDR3 totals 13 residues. CDR3 in DNA: TGTGCCAGCAGCCAAGGAATATGGGATGAGCAGTTCTTC. It is translated as CASSQGIWDEQFF.

The chain couples TRBV6-5 to TRBJ2-3, with TRBD2 matching 8 bases. The CDR3 sequence is 15 residues long. Germline-derived CDR1 and CDR2 are MNHEY and SVGAGI. Unmatched junction bases numbered 11, after V lost 2 bases and J lost 10 bases. The CDR3 sequence is CASSYGGGPIIAQYF. In DNA form, the CDR3 reads TGTGCCAGCAGTTACGGCGGGGGGCCGATTATTGCGCAGTATTTT.

V usage is TRBV18 and J usage is TRBJ2-7; the match to TRBD2 covers 7 bases. There are 14 residues in the CDR3. The germline CDR1 and CDR2 sequences are KGHSH and LQKENI. The J segment lost 7 bases and the V segment lost 0 bases, leaving 6 bases of the junction unmatched. Written as DNA, the CDR3 is TGTGCCAGCTCACCACCCTGGGGAGGGTGGGAGCAGTACTTC. Translated, it gives CASSPPWGGWEQYF.

This chain connects TRBV4-2 to TRBJ1-6; D possibly corresponds to TRBD1 (5 bases). The germline gives CDR1 LGHNA, CDR2 YNFKEQ. V was clipped by 0 bases and J by 7 bases, with 13 bases between them. The CDR3 contains 16 residues. CDR3 sequence: CASSQDQGLSNSPLHF. As DNA, the CDR3 is TGTGCCAGCAGCCAAGACCAGGGACTTTCAAATTCACCCCTCCACTTT.

V and J are TRBV12-3 or TRBV12-4 and TRBJ2-3, with 10 bases aligning to TRBD2. V lost 7 bases to trimming and J lost 1 base; unmatched junction nucleotides: 2. This CDR3 is built from 14 residues. The CDR3 protein is CASIGTSGTDTQYF. For the CDR3, the DNA is TGTGCCAGCATAGGGACTAGCGGCACAGATACGCAGTATTTT.

This clonotype was detected only a few times. The chain couples TRBV7-2 to TRBJ2-7; D is perhaps TRBD2 (6 bases). The CDR3 spans 13 residues. Trimming removed 3 bases from V and 4 bases from J, with 10 bases in between. Per germline, CDR1 SGHTA and CDR2 FQGNSA. This CDR3 reads CASSLAGWYEQYF. The CDR3 DNA is TGTGCCAGCAGCTTGGCGGGATGGTACGAGCAGTACTTC.

This clonotype was counted ten times or more. The genes are TRBV12-3 or TRBV12-4 and TRBJ2-1; 7 nucleotides align to TRBD1. This CDR3 has 13 residues. The J segment lost 6 bases and the V segment lost 2 bases, leaving 1 base of the junction unmatched. CDR3 DNA sequence: TGTGCCAGCAGTTTAAGACAGGGCAATGAGCAGTTCTTC. The encoded protein is CASSLRQGNEQFF.

This clonotype was detected a few times. The chain joins TRBV5-6 to TRBJ2-4; D call uncertain. V gave up 5 bases and J gave up 2 bases, with 20 bases separating them. This CDR3 is 17 amino acids long. The V gene's germline CDR1 is SGHDT and CDR2 YYEEEE. CDR3 DNA sequence: TGTGCCAGCAGTCATTCTCGACGGCCTTTGACCAAAAACATTCAGTACTTC. Its protein is CASSHSRRPLTKNIQYF.

This chain's CDR3 is CTSYSPGRIDGYTF. The DNA for the CDR3 is TGCACTTCCTATTCCCCGGGGCGCATTGATGGCTACACCTTC. The V call is TRBV29-1, the J call TRBJ1-2, with D possibly TRBD1 on 5 matching bases. There are 14 residues in the CDR3. Per germline, CDR1 SQVTM and CDR2 ANQGSEA.

This clonotype turned up a few times. The chain joins TRBV7-6 to TRBJ2-3; 9 bases map to TRBD1. V shed 5 bases, J shed 6 bases, and the junction held 9 bases outside the gene matches. Per the germline V gene, CDR1 is SGHVS and CDR2 is FNYEAQ. The CDR3 spans 15 residues. DNA of the CDR3: TGTGCCAGCAGCGCCATGGGACAGGGTCTGGATACGCAGTATTTT. Translation gives CASSAMGQGLDTQYF.

The gene calls are TRBV20-1 and TRBJ2-7; no definite D call. Per germline, CDR1 DFQATT and CDR2 SNEGSKA (reference sequence). This CDR3 is 19 amino acids long. Trimming cost V 0 bases and J 3 bases, with 27 bases left between them. The CDR3 region has the DNA TGCAGTGCTAGAGATCTTAACCGGCCGTACAACCTCCTTGACTACGAGCAGTACTTC. Residues: CSARDLNRPYNLLDYEQYF.

This rearrangement joins TRBV27 to TRBJ2-3; the D gene is possibly TRBD1 (6 bases). Germline V CDR1 and CDR2: MNHEY, SMNVEV (reference sequence). This CDR3 has 17 residues. Trimming left V 6 bases short and J 7 bases short, with 26 bases between. The DNA for the CDR3 is TGTGCCAGCAGGCCACAGGGTCCCACTCCACGAGAGAATACGCAGTATTTT. Translated, it gives CASRPQGPTPRENTQYF.

This clonotype was detected only a few times. The rearrangement links TRBV6-2 or TRBV6-3 to TRBJ2-1; D is perhaps TRBD1 (6 bases). The V end was cut by 5 bases, the J end by 7 bases, with 12 bases between. The CDR3 consists of 13 residues. Germline V gene lookup returns CDR1 MNHEY and CDR2 SVGEGT. Here the CDR3 reads CASSGQSTNEQFF. The CDR3 DNA sequence: TGTGCCAGCAGTGGACAGTCAACAAATGAGCAGTTCTTC.